The clone carrying this T cell receptor (beta chain) was observed a few times. No antigen is known for it. TCRdb's table, derived via immunoSEQ multiplex PCR, lists solely in-frame clones and lacks some. The table includes about 130,000 clones, around four fifths detected once. This sample was taken from a study of radiation and T cells in renal cell carcinoma. General study points: From baseline, blood top tumor clonotypes peaked at 2 weeks post-radiation. Without pretreatment biopsies, baseline tumor clonotype presence was undetermined.

Specified time point: blood 2 weeks post-SBRT. Treatment: 15 Gy SBRT to primary tumor, nephrectomy 4 weeks later. Serial blood draws occurred at baseline and 2 and 4 weeks post-SBRT. The patient's renal cell carcinoma had clear cell pathology. The source of this sequence is a woman in her fifties or sixties with renal cell carcinoma. Sequencing used blood, obtained from a patient whose treatment included radiotherapy and nephrectomy.

The CDR3 protein is CASSVAPGEKLFF. In DNA, the CDR3 is TGTGCCAGCAGCGTGGCTCCAGGTGAAAAACTGTTTTTT. The genes are TRBV9 and TRBJ1-4; D unresolved. Germline lookup yields CDR1 SGDLS and CDR2 YYNGEE. V was pared by 2 bases and J by 7 bases, with 9 bases between. This CDR3 contains 13 residues.